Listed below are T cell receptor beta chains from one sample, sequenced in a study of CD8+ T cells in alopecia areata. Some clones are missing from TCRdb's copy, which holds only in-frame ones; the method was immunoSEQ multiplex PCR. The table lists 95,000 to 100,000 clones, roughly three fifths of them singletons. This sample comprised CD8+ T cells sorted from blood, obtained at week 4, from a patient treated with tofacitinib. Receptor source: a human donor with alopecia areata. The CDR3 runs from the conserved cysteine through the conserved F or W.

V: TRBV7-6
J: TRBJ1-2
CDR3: CASSLGLGTELGYTF

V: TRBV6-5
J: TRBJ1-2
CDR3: CASSYSTPVYGYTF

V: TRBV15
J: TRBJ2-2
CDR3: CATNRGQDTGELFF

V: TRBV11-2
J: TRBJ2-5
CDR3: CASRPPDSQETQYF

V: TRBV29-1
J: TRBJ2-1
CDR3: CSVMDGFNEQFF

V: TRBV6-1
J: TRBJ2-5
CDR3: CASSELGGPIQETQYF

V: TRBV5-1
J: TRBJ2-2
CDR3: CASSGRDINTGELFF

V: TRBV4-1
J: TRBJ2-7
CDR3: CASSQETGTGHYEQYF

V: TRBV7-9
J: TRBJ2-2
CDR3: CASSPNIGELFF

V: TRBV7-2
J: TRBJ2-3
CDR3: CASSLVSGVPDTQYF

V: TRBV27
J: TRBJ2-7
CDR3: CASSPGTEIYEQYF

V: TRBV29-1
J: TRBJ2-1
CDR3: CSAEESGEGDEQFF

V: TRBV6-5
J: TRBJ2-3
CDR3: CASSYSRLADTQYF

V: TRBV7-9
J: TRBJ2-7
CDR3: CASSGGHSGTVYEQYF

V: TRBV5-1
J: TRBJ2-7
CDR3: CASSLDRVDEQYF

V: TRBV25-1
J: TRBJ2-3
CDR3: CASRTGADTQYF

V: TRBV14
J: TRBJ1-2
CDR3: CASSQGTSLNYGYTF

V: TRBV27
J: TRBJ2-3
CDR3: CATTSTDTQYF

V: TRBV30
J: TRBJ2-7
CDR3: CACTDRNPEQYF

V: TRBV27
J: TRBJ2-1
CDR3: CASSSGTSGVYNEQFF

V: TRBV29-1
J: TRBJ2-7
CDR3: CSANRGTGNEQYF

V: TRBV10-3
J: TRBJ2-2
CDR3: CAISESGGAEMNTGELFF

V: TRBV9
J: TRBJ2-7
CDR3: CASSPNHYEQYF

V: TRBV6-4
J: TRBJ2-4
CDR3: CASRPGSKNIQYF

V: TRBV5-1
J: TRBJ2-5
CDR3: CASSWGVAGQQETQYF

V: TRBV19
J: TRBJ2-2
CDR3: CASSIWRATGELFF

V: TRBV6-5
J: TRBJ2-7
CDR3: CASSLTRAYEQYF

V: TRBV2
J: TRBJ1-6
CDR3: CASSEASGAYNSPLHF